The present T cell receptor beta chain was sequenced within a study of control samples from healthy donors and cancer patients. With 9 bases removed from V and 0 bases from J, the gap between germline ends came to 11 bases. CDR1 KGHDR and CDR2 SFDVKD come from the germline V gene. The CDR3 spans 14 residues. Here immunoSEQ multiplex PCR was the method, and the copy in TCRdb shows in-frame clones only, minus some. The repertoire holds 150,000 or so clones, with about 93% as singletons. The chain is built from TRBV24-1 and TRBJ2-1, with D perhaps matching TRBD1 (5 bases). The clonotype comes from a woman aged 30 to 39 in good health. Sequencing was carried out using blood. CDR3 in DNA: TGTGCCACCCAACCTGGGGCCTCCTACAATGAGCAGTTCTTC. Its protein product is CATQPGASYNEQFF.